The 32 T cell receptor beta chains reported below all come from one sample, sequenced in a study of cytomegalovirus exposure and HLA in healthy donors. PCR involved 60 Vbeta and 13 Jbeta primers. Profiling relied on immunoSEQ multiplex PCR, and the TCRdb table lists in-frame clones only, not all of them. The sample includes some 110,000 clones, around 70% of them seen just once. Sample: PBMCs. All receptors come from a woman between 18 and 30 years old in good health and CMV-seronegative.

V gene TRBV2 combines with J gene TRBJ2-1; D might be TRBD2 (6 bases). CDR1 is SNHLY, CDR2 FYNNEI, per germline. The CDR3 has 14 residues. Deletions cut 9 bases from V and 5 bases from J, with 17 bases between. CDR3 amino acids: CASSGGVRDNEQFF. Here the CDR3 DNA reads TGTGCCAGTTCCGGGGGAGTAAGGGACAATGAGCAGTTCTTC.

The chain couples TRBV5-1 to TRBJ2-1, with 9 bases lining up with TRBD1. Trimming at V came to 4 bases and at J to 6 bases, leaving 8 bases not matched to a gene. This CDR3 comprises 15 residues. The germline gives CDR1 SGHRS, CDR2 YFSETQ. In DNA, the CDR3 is TGCGCCAGCAGCAGGCAGGGACAGGGAGGCAATGAGCAGTTCTTC. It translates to CASSRQGQGGNEQFF.

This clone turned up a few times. CDR3 region: CASAGQLGNTIYF. In DNA form, the CDR3 reads TGTGCCAGCGCGGGACAGCTTGGAAACACCATATATTTT. The chain combines TRBV6-6 with TRBJ1-3; 7 positions match TRBD1. This CDR3 comprises 13 residues. V lost 8 bases to trimming and J lost 3 bases; unmatched junction nucleotides: 4. Germline CDR1 MNHNY, CDR2 SVGAGI (reference sequence).

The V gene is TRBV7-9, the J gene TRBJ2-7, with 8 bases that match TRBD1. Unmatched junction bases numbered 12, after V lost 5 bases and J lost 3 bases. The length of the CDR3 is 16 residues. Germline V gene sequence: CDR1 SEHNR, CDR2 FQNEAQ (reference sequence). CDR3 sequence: CASSPTTGTGLYEQYF. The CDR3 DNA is TGTGCCAGCAGCCCTACAACGGGGACAGGCCTCTACGAGCAGTACTTC. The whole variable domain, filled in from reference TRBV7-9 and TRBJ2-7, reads DTGVSQNPRHKITKRGQNVTFRCDPISEHNRLYWYRQTLGQGPEFLTYFQNEAQLEKSRLLSDRFSAERPKGSFSTLEIQRTEQGDSAMYLCASSPTTGTGLYEQYFGPGTRLTVT.

CDR3 sequence: CASSQGLLPYF. The CDR3 nucleotides read TGCGCCAGCAGTCAGGGCCTCCTTCCGTACTTC. The V and J genes are TRBV10-2 and TRBJ2-7, with D possibly being TRBD1 (5 bases). The V end was cut by 5 bases, the J end by 12 bases, with 14 bases between. The CDR3 contains 11 residues. The germline CDR1 and CDR2 sequences are WSHSY and SAAADI.

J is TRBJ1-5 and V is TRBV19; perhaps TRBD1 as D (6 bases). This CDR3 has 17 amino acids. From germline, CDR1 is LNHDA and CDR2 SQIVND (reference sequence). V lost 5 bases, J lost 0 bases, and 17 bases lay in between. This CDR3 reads CASSPRGQPDSNQPQHF. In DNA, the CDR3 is TGTGCCAGTAGTCCCAGGGGCCAGCCCGATAGCAATCAGCCCCAGCATTTT. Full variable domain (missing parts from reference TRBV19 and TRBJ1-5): DGGITQSPKYLFRKEGQNVTLSCEQNLNHDAMYWYRQDPGQGLRLIYYSQIVNDFQKGDIAEGYSVSREKKESFPLTVTSAQKNPTAFYLCASSPRGQPDSNQPQHFGDGTRLSIL.

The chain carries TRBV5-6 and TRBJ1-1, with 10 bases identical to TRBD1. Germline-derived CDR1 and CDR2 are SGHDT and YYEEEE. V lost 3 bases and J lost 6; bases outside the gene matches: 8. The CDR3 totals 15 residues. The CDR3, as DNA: TGTGCCAGCAGCTCCTTGGGACAGGGGATCGCTGAAGCTTTCTTT. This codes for CASSSLGQGIAEAFF.

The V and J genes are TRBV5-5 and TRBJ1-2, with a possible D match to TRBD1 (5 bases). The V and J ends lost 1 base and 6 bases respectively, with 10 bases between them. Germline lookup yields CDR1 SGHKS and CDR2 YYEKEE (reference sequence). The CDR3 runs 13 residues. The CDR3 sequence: CASSLTGWDGYTF. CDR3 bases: TGTGCCAGCAGCTTGACAGGTTGGGATGGCTACACCTTC.

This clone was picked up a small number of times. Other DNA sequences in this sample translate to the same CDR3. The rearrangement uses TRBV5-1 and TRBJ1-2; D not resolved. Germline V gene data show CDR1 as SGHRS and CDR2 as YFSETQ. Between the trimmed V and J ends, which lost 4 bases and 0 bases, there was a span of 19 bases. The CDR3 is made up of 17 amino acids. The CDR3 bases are TGCGCCAGCAGCCTTGCATTAGGGCAGGACTCTAACTATGGCTACACCTTC. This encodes CASSLALGQDSNYGYTF.

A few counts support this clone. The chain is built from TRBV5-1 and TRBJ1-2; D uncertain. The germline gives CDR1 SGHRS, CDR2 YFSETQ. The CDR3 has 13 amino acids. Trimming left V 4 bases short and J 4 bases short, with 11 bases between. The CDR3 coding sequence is TGCGCCAGCAGCATGGACCTATTCTATGGCTACACCTTC. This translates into CASSMDLFYGYTF.

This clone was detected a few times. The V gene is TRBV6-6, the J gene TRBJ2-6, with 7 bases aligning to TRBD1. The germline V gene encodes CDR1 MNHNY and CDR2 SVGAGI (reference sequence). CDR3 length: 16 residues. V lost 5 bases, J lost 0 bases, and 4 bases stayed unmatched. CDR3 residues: CASSRGQSSGANVLTF. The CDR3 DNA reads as TGTGCCAGCAGTAGGGGACAGAGCTCTGGGGCCAACGTCCTGACTTTC.

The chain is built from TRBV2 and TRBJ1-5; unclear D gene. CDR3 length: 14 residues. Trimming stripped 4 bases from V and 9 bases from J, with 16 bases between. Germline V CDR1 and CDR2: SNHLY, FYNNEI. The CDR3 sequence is CASSAIQAAGPQHF. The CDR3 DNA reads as TGTGCCAGCAGTGCGATCCAGGCTGCAGGGCCCCAGCATTTT.

CDR3 DNA sequence: TGTGCCAGCAGCCGGGACAGGAGTTACGAGCAGTACTTC. The encoded protein is CASSRDRSYEQYF. This chain links TRBV5-8 with TRBJ2-7, with 8 bases matching TRBD1. This CDR3 comprises 13 residues. Germline-derived CDR1 and CDR2 are SGHTS and YDEGEE. With V trimmed by 4 bases and J by 4 bases, 4 bases remained unmatched.

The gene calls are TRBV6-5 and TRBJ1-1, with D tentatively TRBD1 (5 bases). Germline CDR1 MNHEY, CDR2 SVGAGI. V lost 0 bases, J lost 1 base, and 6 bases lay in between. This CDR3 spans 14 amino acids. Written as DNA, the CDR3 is TGTGCCAGCAGTTACTCACAGGAGAACACTGAAGCTTTCTTT. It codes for CASSYSQENTEAFF.

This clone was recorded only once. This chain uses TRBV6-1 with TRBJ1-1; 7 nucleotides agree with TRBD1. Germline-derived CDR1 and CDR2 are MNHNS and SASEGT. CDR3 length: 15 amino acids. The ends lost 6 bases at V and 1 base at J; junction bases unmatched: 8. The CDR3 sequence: CASSSLDRTNTEAFF. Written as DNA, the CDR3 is TGTGCCAGCAGCTCCTTGGACAGGACGAACACTGAAGCTTTCTTT.

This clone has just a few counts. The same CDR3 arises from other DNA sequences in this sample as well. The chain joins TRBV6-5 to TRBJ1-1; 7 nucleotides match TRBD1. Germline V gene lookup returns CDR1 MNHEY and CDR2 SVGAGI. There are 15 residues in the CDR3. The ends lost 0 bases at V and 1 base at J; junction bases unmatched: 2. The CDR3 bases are TGTGCCAGCAGTTACTCTCGACAGGGGAACACTGAAGCTTTCTTT. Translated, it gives CASSYSRQGNTEAFF.

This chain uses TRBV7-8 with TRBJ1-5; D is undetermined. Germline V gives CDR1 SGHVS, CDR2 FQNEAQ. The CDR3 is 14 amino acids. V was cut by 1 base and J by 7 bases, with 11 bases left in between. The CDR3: CASSLGGIGQPQHF. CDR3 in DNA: TGTGCCAGCAGCTTAGGCGGTATCGGGCAGCCCCAGCATTTT.

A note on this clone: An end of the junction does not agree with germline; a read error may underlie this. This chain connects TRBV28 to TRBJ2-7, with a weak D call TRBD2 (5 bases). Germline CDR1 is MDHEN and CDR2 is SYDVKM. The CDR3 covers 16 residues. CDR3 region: CAISPTGSRTPDEQYF. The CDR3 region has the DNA TGTGCCATCAGTCCTACCGGCTCGAGGACTCCTGACGAGCAGTACTTC.

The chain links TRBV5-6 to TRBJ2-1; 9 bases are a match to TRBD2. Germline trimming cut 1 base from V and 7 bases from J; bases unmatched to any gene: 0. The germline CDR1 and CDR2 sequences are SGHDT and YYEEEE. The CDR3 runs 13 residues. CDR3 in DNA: TGTGCCAGCAGCTTGCTAGCGGGAAATGAGCAGTTCTTC. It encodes CASSLLAGNEQFF.

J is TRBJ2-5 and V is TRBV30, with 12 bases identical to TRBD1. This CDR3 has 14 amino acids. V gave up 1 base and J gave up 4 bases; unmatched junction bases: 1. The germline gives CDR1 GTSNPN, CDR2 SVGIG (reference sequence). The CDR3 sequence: CAWSAGQGAETQYF. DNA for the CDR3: TGTGCCTGGAGTGCGGGACAGGGGGCAGAGACCCAGTACTTC.

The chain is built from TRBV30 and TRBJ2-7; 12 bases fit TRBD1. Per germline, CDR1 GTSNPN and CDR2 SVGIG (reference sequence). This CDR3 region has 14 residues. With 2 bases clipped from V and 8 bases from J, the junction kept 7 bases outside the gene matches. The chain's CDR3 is CAWSHRDRGLQQYF. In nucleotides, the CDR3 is TGTGCCTGGAGTCACCGGGACAGGGGGCTACAGCAGTACTTC.

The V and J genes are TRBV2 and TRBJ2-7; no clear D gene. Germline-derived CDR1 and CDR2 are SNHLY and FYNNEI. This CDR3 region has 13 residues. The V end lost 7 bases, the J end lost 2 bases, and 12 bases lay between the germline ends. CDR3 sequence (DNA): TGTGCCAGCACCGAACCGCTAGCCTACGAGCAGTACTTC. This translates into CASTEPLAYEQYF.

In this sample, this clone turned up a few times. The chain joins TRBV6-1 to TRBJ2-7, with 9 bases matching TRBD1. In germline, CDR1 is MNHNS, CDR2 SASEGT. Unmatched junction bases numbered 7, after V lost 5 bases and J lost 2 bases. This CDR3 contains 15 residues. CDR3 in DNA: TGTGCCAGCAGTTCGGACAGGGGAAAGACCTACGAGCAGTACTTC. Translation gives CASSSDRGKTYEQYF.

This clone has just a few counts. DNA of the CDR3: TGCGCCAGCAGCGAGTTTGGTGACTATGGCTACACCTTC. Translating gives CASSEFGDYGYTF. The chain links TRBV4-1 to TRBJ1-2; D is uncertain. Germline lookup yields CDR1 MGHRA and CDR2 YSYEKL. Trimming left V 5 bases short and J 3 bases short, with 10 bases between. This CDR3 has 13 amino acids.

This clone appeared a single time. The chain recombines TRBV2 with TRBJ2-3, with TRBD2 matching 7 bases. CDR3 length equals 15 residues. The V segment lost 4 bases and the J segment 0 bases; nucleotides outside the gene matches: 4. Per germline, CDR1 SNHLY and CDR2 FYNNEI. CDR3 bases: TGTGCCAGCAGTGTGAGCGGGGTGAGCACAGATACGCAGTATTTT. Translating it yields CASSVSGVSTDTQYF.

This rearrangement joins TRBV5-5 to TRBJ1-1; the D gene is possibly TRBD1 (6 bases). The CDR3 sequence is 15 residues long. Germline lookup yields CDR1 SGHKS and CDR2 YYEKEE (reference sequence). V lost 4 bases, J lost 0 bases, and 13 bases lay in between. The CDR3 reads CASSPGQLMNTEAFF. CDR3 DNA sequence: TGTGCCAGCAGCCCTGGACAGCTTATGAACACTGAAGCTTTCTTT.

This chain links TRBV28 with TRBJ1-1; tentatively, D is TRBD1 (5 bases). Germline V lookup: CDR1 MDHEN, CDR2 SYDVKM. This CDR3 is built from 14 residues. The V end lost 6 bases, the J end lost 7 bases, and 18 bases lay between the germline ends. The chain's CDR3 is CASSRMGEADEAFF. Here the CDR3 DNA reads TGTGCCAGCAGCCGAATGGGGGAGGCGGATGAAGCTTTCTTT. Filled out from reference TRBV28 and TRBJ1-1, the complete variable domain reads DVKVTQSSRYLVKRTGEKVFLECVQDMDHENMFWYRQDPGLGLRLIYFSYDVKMKEKGDIPEGYSVSREKKERFSLILESASTNQTSMYLCASSRMGEADEAFFGQGTRLTVV.

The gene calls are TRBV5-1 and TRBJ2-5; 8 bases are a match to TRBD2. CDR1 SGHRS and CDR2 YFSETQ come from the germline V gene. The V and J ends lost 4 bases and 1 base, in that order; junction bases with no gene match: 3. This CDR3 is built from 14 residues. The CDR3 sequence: CASSKSGGQETQYF. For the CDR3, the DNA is TGCGCCAGCAGCAAAAGCGGGGGCCAAGAGACCCAGTACTTC.

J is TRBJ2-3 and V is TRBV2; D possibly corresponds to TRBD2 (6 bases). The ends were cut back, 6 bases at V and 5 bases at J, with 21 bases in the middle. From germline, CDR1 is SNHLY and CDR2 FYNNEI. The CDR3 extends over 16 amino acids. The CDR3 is CASSDPRREHIDTQYF. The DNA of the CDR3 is TGTGCCAGCAGCGACCCTCGGAGGGAGCACATAGATACGCAGTATTTT. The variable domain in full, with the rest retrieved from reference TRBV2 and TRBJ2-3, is EPEVTQTPSHQVTQMGQEVILRCVPISNHLYFYWYRQILGQKVEFLVSFYNNEISEKSEIFDDQFSVERPDGSNFTLKIRSTKLEDSAMYFCASSDPRREHIDTQYFGPGTRLTVL.

CDR3 nucleotides: TGTGCCAGCAGTTACTCGCCCGGGGCTGGAAACACCATATATTTT. This sequence encodes CASSYSPGAGNTIYF. The rearrangement links TRBV6-5 to TRBJ1-3, with D unresolved. CDR3 length: 15 residues. Trimming shortened V by 0 bases and J by 2 bases, and 8 bases separated the two germline ends. CDR1 and CDR2 (germline): MNHEY, SVGAGI.

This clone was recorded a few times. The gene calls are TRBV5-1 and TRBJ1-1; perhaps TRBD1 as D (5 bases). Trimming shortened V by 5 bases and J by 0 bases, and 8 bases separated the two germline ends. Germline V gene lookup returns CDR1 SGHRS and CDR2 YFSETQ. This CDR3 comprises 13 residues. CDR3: CASRRGVNTEAFF. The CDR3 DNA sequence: TGCGCCAGCAGAAGGGGTGTGAACACTGAAGCTTTCTTT.

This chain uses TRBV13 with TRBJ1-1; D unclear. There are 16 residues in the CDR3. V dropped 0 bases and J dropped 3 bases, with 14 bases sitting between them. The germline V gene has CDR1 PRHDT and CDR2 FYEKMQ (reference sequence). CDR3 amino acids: CASSLGRARLDTEAFF. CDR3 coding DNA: TGTGCCAGCAGCTTAGGGAGGGCCAGGCTGGACACTGAAGCTTTCTTT.